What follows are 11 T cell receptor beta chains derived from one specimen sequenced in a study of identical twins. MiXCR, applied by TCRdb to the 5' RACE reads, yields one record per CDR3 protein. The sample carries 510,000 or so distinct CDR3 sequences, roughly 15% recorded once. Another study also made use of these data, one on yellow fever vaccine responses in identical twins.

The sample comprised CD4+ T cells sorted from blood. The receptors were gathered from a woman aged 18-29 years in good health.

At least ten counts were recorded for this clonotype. CDR3: CATSKTSAHTDTQYF. Written as DNA, the CDR3 is TGTGCCACCAGCAAAACTAGCGCTCACACAGATACGCAGTATTTT. The V and J genes are TRBV15 and TRBJ2-3, with 7 bases fitting TRBD2. CDR3 length: 15 residues. J lost 2 bases, V lost 4 bases, and 6 bases had no gene match. CDR1 is LNHNV, CDR2 YYDKDF, per germline (reference sequence).

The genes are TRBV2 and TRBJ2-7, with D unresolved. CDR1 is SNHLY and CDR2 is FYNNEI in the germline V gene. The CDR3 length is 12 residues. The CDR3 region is CASSVEFWRPVV. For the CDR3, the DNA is TGTGCCAGCAGTGTCGAATTTTGGCGCCCAGTCGTC.

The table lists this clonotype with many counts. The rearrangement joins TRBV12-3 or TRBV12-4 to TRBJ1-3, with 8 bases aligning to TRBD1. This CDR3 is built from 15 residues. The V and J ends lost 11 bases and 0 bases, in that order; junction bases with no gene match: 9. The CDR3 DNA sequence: TGTGCCTACCTAGTCCAGGGGGCCTCTGGAAACACCATATATTTT. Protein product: CAYLVQGASGNTIYF.

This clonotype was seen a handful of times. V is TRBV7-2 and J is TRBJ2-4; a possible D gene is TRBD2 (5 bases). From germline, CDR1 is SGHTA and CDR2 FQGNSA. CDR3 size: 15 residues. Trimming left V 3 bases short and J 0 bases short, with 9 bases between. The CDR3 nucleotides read TGTGCCAGCAGCTTTACTAGACTAGCCAAAAACATTCAGTACTTC. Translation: CASSFTRLAKNIQYF.

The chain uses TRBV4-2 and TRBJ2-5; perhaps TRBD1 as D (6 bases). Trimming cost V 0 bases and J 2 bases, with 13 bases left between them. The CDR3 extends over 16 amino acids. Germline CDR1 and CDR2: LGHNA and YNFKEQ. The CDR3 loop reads CASSQDLRGRQETQYF. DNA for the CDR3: TGTGCCAGCAGCCAAGATCTGAGGGGGAGACAAGAGACCCAGTACTTC.

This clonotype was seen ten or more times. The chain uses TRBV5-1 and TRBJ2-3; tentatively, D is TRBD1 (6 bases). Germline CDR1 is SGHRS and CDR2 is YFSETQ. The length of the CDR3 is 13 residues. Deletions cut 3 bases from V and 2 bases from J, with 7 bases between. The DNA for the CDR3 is TGCGCCAGCAGCTGGGACAACACAGATACGCAGTATTTT. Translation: CASSWDNTDTQYF.

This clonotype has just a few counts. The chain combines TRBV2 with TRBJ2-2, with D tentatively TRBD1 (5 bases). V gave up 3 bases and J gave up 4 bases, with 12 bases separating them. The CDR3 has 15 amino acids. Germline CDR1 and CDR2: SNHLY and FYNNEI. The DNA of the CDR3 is TGTGCCAGCAGTGATTGGCAGGGTCGCACCGGGGAGCTGTTTTTT. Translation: CASSDWQGRTGELFF.

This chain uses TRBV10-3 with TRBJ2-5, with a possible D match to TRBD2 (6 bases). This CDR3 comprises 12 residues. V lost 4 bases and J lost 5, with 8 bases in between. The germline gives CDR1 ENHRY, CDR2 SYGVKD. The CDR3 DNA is TGTGCCATCAGTGCGGAGGGGGAGACCCAGTACTTC. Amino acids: CAISAEGETQYF.

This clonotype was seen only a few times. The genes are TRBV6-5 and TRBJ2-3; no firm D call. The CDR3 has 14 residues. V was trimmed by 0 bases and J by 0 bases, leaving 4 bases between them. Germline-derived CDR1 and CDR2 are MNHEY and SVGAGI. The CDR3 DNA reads TGTGCCAGCAGTTACTCGAGAAGCACAGATACGCAGTATTTT. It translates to CASSYSRSTDTQYF.

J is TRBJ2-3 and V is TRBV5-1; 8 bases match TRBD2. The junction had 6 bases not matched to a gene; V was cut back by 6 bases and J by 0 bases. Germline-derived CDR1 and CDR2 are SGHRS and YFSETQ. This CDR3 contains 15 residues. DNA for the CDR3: TGCGCCAGCAAATTACTAGCGGAGAGCACAGATACGCAGTATTTT. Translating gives CASKLLAESTDTQYF.

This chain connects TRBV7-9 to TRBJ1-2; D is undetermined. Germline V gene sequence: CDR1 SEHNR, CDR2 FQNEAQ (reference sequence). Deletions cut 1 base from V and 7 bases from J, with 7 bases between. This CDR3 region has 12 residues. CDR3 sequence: CASSLVEGGYTF. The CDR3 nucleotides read TGTGCCAGCAGCTTAGTAGAGGGTGGCTACACCTTC.